The 11 T cell receptor beta chains given below trace back to one sample, sequenced in a study of T-cell reconstitution after alpha-beta-depleted transplantation in children. Preparation of the TCRbeta library used unique molecular identifiers. Using its own MiXCR run on the PCR reads, TCRdb lists one record per CDR3 protein. In the table there are 450,000 to 600,000 distinct CDR3 sequences, around 17% of which are singletons. The specimen comprised PBMCs from the stem cell graft donor, sampled from the stem cell graft. The source is a human donor who donated a stem cell graft to a child with acute lymphoblastic leukemia.

In its sample, this clonotype was seen a few times. The CDR3 sequence: CSAAAKTGYEQYF. The CDR3 DNA reads TGCAGTGCCGCGGCCAAAACGGGCTACGAGCAGTACTTC. The chain employs TRBV20-1 and TRBJ2-7; D is unclear. The CDR3 covers 13 residues. Trimming took 6 bases from V and 3 from J, leaving 15 bases between them. Germline CDR1 reads DFQATT; CDR2 reads SNEGSKA (reference sequence).

The CDR3 DNA reads as TGTGCCAGCAGCTTAGGCCGGGGAGCCTCAACTAATGAAAAACTGTTTTTT. Its translation: CASSLGRGASTNEKLFF. V is TRBV13 and J is TRBJ1-4, with unresolved D. CDR3 size: 17 residues. Germline CDR1 is PRHDT and CDR2 is FYEKMQ (reference sequence). V gave up 0 bases and J gave up 0 bases, with 11 bases separating them.

The J gene is TRBJ2-4, the V gene TRBV5-1; a weak D match, TRBD2 (5 bases). CDR3 length: 14 residues. V was clipped by 4 bases and J by 1 base, with 9 bases between them. Germline lookup yields CDR1 SGHRS and CDR2 YFSETQ. The CDR3 nucleotides read TGCGCCAGCAGCCATAGCGTTGCCAAAAACATTCAGTACTTC. Protein sequence: CASSHSVAKNIQYF.

This clonotype has just a few counts. This chain joins TRBV19 and TRBJ2-7; either TRBD1 or TRBD2 may supply D (5 bases each). Germline V gene data show CDR1 as LNHDA and CDR2 as SQIVND (reference sequence). Trimming took off 5 bases at V and 2 bases at J, with 13 bases between the two ends. The CDR3 extends over 14 amino acids. CDR3 protein: CASSAWDAAYEQYF. CDR3 nucleotide sequence: TGTGCCAGTAGTGCCTGGGACGCGGCCTACGAGCAGTACTTC.

The chain joins TRBV6-1 to TRBJ2-1, with a possible D match to TRBD2 (6 bases). CDR1 MNHNS and CDR2 SASEGT come from the germline V gene. This CDR3 has 14 residues. Deletions cut 11 bases from V and 0 bases from J, with 14 bases between. CDR3 residues: CAVRRGSSYNEQFF. CDR3 coding DNA: TGTGCCGTCCGGAGGGGTAGCTCCTACAATGAGCAGTTCTTC.

This chain joins TRBV9 and TRBJ2-1; D is perhaps TRBD1 (5 bases). This CDR3 contains 15 residues. The V end was cut by 4 bases, the J end by 5 bases, with 16 bases between. CDR1 is SGDLS, CDR2 YYNGEE, per germline. This chain's CDR3 is CASSSMGPPNNEQFF. CDR3 DNA sequence: TGTGCCAGCAGCTCAATGGGGCCTCCAAACAATGAGCAGTTCTTC.

The V and J genes are TRBV7-8 and TRBJ2-3, with 7 bases identical to TRBD1. The CDR3 loop spans 16 amino acids. J was trimmed by 7 bases and V by 5 bases; bases with no gene match: 15. Germline V CDR1 and CDR2: SGHVS, FQNEAQ. The CDR3 region has the DNA TGTGCCAGCAGCCCGGCCCCCTACAGGGGAGATAATACGCAGTATTTT. This encodes CASSPAPYRGDNTQYF.

The chain employs TRBV5-1 and TRBJ2-7; D might be TRBD1 (5 bases). The CDR3 sequence is 15 residues long. V lost 4 bases, J lost 6 bases, and 20 bases lay in between. Germline values: CDR1 SGHRS, CDR2 YFSETQ. DNA of the CDR3: TGCGCCAGCAGCCCGGACCAGATTCTAAGGGGCGAGCAGTACTTC. It yields the protein CASSPDQILRGEQYF. The variable domain in full, with the rest retrieved from reference TRBV5-1 and TRBJ2-7, is KAGVTQTPRYLIKTRGQQVTLSCSPISGHRSVSWYQQTPGQGLQFLFEYFSETQRNKGNFPGRFSGRQFSNSRSEMNVSTLELGDSALYLCASSPDQILRGEQYFGPGTRLTVT.

This clonotype was recorded a few times. The rearrangement joins TRBV18 to TRBJ2-4, with D possibly matching TRBD1 (6 bases). V was trimmed by 6 bases and J by 3 bases, leaving 12 bases between them. Germline V gene data show CDR1 as KGHSH and CDR2 as LQKENI. The CDR3 runs to 14 residues. This CDR3 is CASSRQDLKNIQYF. CDR3 bases: TGTGCCAGCTCTAGACAGGACCTCAAAAACATTCAGTACTTC.

The V and J genes are TRBV5-8 and TRBJ1-4, with a possible D match to TRBD1 (5 bases). The CDR3 consists of 16 residues. Trimming cost V 1 base and J 3 bases, with 13 bases left between them. CDR1 is SGHTS and CDR2 is YDEGEE in the germline V gene. CDR3 region: CASSLPPPGSNEKLFF. The CDR3 bases are TGTGCCAGCAGCTTGCCCCCTCCAGGGTCTAATGAAAAACTGTTTTTT.

The gene calls are TRBV5-1 and TRBJ2-5; D gene ambiguous. The germline V gene encodes CDR1 SGHRS and CDR2 YFSETQ. V gave up 5 bases and J gave up 1 base, with 15 bases separating them. The CDR3 has 15 residues. The CDR3 loop is CASRPLHPFQETQYF. CDR3 in DNA: TGCGCCAGCAGGCCCCTACACCCTTTCCAAGAGACCCAGTACTTC.